The rows below give T cell receptor beta chains drawn from one sample of a study of control samples from healthy donors and cancer patients. Profiling relied on immunoSEQ multiplex PCR, and the TCRdb table lists in-frame clones only, not all of them. In the table there are 120,000 or so clones, over 80% of which are singletons. The sequenced material came from PBMCs. These TCRs come from a man at least 80 years old with head and neck cancer. The CDR3 runs from the conserved cysteine through the conserved F or W. The D gene is left open where the match is weak. For some rows the clone size is stated as once, few or many, or as a class when expanded; others skip it.

clone size: once; J gene: TRBJ1-2; V gene: TRBV3-1/TRBV3-2; D gene: TRBD1; CDR3 DNA: TGTGCCAGCAGCCAAGGAGGACAGGGAAGGTATGGCTACACCTTC; CDR3 protein: CASSQGGQGRYGYTF
clone size: once; J gene: TRBJ2-3; V gene: TRBV6-5; D gene: .; CDR3 DNA: TGTGCCAGCAGGGGGGGCGCAGATACGCAGTATTTT; CDR3 protein: CASRGGADTQYF
clone size: .; J gene: TRBJ2-7; V gene: TRBV3-1/TRBV3-2; D gene: TRBD2; CDR3 DNA: TGTGCCATCGGCCAGGGCTTGCCGGGGGGAGAGCAGTACTTC; CDR3 protein: CAIGQGLPGGEQYF
clone size: .; J gene: TRBJ1-1; V gene: TRBV6-5; D gene: TRBD1; CDR3 DNA: TGTGCCAGCAGTCGACAGGGGGTTGAAGCTTTCTTT; CDR3 protein: CASSRQGVEAFF
clone size: .; J gene: TRBJ2-7; V gene: TRBV6-5; D gene: .; CDR3 DNA: TGTGCCAGCAGTTATCAGACCGAGGGATTTTACGAGCAGTACTTC; CDR3 protein: CASSYQTEGFYEQYF
clone size: .; J gene: TRBJ2-3; V gene: TRBV7-2; D gene: TRBD2; CDR3 DNA: TGTGCCAGCAGCCCAGGGACTGTCACTAGCGGGAGTTCCAGGGATACGCAGTATTTT; CDR3 protein: CASSPGTVTSGSSRDTQYF
clone size: .; J gene: TRBJ1-3; V gene: TRBV5-1; D gene: TRBD1; CDR3 DNA: TGCGCCAGCAGCTTTGACAGGGGGCCTGGAAACACCATATATTTT; CDR3 protein: CASSFDRGPGNTIYF
clone size: .; J gene: TRBJ2-4; V gene: TRBV21-1; D gene: .; CDR3 DNA: TGTGCCAGCAGCGAACGGTTCCGGGGCAAAAACATTCAGTACTTC; CDR3 protein: CASSERFRGKNIQYF
clone size: .; J gene: TRBJ2-3; V gene: TRBV18; D gene: .; CDR3 DNA: TGTGCCAGCTCACCTGTGGGATCCGGGGGCTGGTCAGATACGCAGTATTTT; CDR3 protein: CASSPVGSGGWSDTQYF
clone size: .; J gene: TRBJ2-1; V gene: TRBV30; D gene: TRBD2; CDR3 DNA: TGTGCCTGGACCGGCACTAGCGGGTCCACTGGGGGGAAGTTCTTC; CDR3 protein: CAWTGTSGSTGGKFF
clone size: .; J gene: TRBJ2-7; V gene: TRBV6-6; D gene: .; CDR3 DNA: TGTGCCAGCAGTCACGCCGCAACCTACGAGCAGTACTTC; CDR3 protein: CASSHAATYEQYF
clone size: .; J gene: TRBJ2-1; V gene: TRBV9; D gene: TRBD2; CDR3 DNA: TGTGCCAGCAGCGTAGGGACTAGCACCTACAATGAGCAGTTCTTC; CDR3 protein: CASSVGTSTYNEQFF
clone size: .; J gene: TRBJ1-6; V gene: TRBV10-3; D gene: .; CDR3 DNA: TGTGCCATCAGTCCCGGACAGCGAGGCTCACCCCTCCACTTT; CDR3 protein: CAISPGQRGSPLHF
clone size: .; J gene: TRBJ1-4; V gene: TRBV7-9; D gene: .; CDR3 DNA: TGTGCCAGCAGCCCATTGAGAGCAACTAATGAAAAACTGTTTTTT; CDR3 protein: CASSPLRATNEKLFF
clone size: .; J gene: TRBJ2-5; V gene: TRBV11-2; D gene: .; CDR3 DNA: TGTGCCAGCAGCCCCACCCTGGGGGCCCTGGATGAGAAGTACTTC; CDR3 protein: CASSPTLGALDEKYF
clone size: .; J gene: TRBJ1-2; V gene: TRBV5-5; D gene: TRBD1; CDR3 DNA: TGTGCCAGCAGCCCCTGGGGACAGACCATCTATGGCTACACCTTC; CDR3 protein: CASSPWGQTIYGYTF
clone size: .; J gene: TRBJ2-2; V gene: TRBV19; D gene: .; CDR3 DNA: TGTGCCAGTAGTATAGTGATGGACGGTGATCCCGGGGAGCTGTTTTTT; CDR3 protein: CASSIVMDGDPGELFF
clone size: .; J gene: TRBJ1-2; V gene: TRBV19; D gene: TRBD1; CDR3 DNA: TGTGCCAGTAATAGAATCGGACAGGCCGTTTATGGCTACACCTTC; CDR3 protein: CASNRIGQAVYGYTF
clone size: .; J gene: TRBJ1-2; V gene: TRBV6-4; D gene: TRBD1; CDR3 DNA: TGTGCCAGCAGCCCGGAGGGACAGGGGAGCTATGGCTACACCTTC; CDR3 protein: CASSPEGQGSYGYTF
clone size: .; J gene: TRBJ2-3; V gene: TRBV5-1; D gene: .; CDR3 DNA: TGCGCCAGCAGCTTGCTGGGGGCCTCTAGCACAGATACGCAGTATTTT; CDR3 protein: CASSLLGASSTDTQYF
clone size: .; J gene: TRBJ2-1; V gene: TRBV7-6; D gene: .; CDR3 DNA: TGTGCCAGCAGCTTAGTATCCCCCGTTCTCTACAATGAGCAGTTCTTC; CDR3 protein: CASSLVSPVLYNEQFF
clone size: .; J gene: TRBJ2-7; V gene: TRBV4-3; D gene: TRBD1; CDR3 DNA: TGCGCCAGCAGCCAAGGGACAGGGTCCGCCTACGAGCAGTACTTC; CDR3 protein: CASSQGTGSAYEQYF
clone size: .; J gene: TRBJ1-1; V gene: TRBV27; D gene: .; CDR3 DNA: TGTGCCAGCAGTCCGGGAGCGTCGAACACTGAAGCTTTCTTT; CDR3 protein: CASSPGASNTEAFF
clone size: .; J gene: TRBJ1-5; V gene: TRBV12-5; D gene: TRBD1; CDR3 DNA: TGTGCTAGTGGTGTAGGGGGCCGTAGCAATCAGCCCCAGCATTTT; CDR3 protein: CASGVGGRSNQPQHF
clone size: .; J gene: TRBJ1-3; V gene: TRBV19; D gene: .; CDR3 DNA: TGTGCCAGTCTGGGGCGCGGGAGGCGCGGAAACACCATATATTTT; CDR3 protein: CASLGRGRRGNTIYF
clone size: .; J gene: TRBJ2-1; V gene: TRBV30; D gene: .; CDR3 DNA: TGTGCCTGGAGTGTGGGGGTGGGGGAGAACAATGAGCAGTTCTTC; CDR3 protein: CAWSVGVGENNEQFF
clone size: .; J gene: TRBJ2-3; V gene: TRBV5-1; D gene: .; CDR3 DNA: TGCGCCAGCAGCTTGGAGGGCCCCACAGATACGCAGTATTTT; CDR3 protein: CASSLEGPTDTQYF
clone size: few; J gene: TRBJ2-2; V gene: TRBV2; D gene: .; CDR3 DNA: TGTGCCAGCCGAGCGGTAGGGGGGGCGGCCGGGGAGCTGTTTTTT; CDR3 protein: CASRAVGGAAGELFF
clone size: .; J gene: TRBJ1-1; V gene: TRBV18; D gene: .; CDR3 DNA: TGTGCCAGCTCACAACTCGGGACACTCATGAACACTGAAGCTTTCTTT; CDR3 protein: CASSQLGTLMNTEAFF
clone size: .; J gene: TRBJ2-7; V gene: TRBV20-1; D gene: .; CDR3 DNA: TGCAGTGCTAGTCGCGGAGGCTACGAGCAGTACTTC; CDR3 protein: CSASRGGYEQYF
clone size: .; J gene: TRBJ2-6; V gene: TRBV10-3; D gene: TRBD2; CDR3 DNA: TGTGCCATCAGGATGTCATCGGGGGGATCGGCCAACGTCCTGACTTTC; CDR3 protein: CAIRMSSGGSANVLTF
clone size: .; J gene: TRBJ1-2; V gene: TRBV2; D gene: .; CDR3 DNA: TGTGCCAGCAGCACCGACAGATTAGGCTATGGCTACACCTTC; CDR3 protein: CASSTDRLGYGYTF
clone size: .; J gene: TRBJ2-7; V gene: TRBV6-2/TRBV6-3; D gene: TRBD1; CDR3 DNA: TGTGCCAGCAGTCTCCGCGTGGGGACAGCCCCCTACGAGCAGTACTTC; CDR3 protein: CASSLRVGTAPYEQYF
clone size: .; J gene: TRBJ1-1; V gene: TRBV6-5; D gene: .; CDR3 DNA: TGTGCCAGCAGTCGAGAATTGGACACTGAAGCTTTCTTT; CDR3 protein: CASSRELDTEAFF
clone size: .; J gene: TRBJ1-4; V gene: TRBV3-1/TRBV3-2; D gene: .; CDR3 DNA: TGTGCCAGCAGCCAAAGTTCAGGGTTGTTGTTTTTT; CDR3 protein: CASSQSSGLLFF
clone size: once; J gene: TRBJ1-6; V gene: TRBV15; D gene: TRBD1; CDR3 DNA: TGTGCCACCAGCAGAGGGCAGAGGGACAGGGGGGGATCACCCCTCCACTTT; CDR3 protein: CATSRGQRDRGGSPLHF
clone size: .; J gene: TRBJ2-3; V gene: TRBV4-3; D gene: TRBD2; CDR3 DNA: TGCGCCAGCAGCCAAATGACGGCGGGAGTCGCAGATACGCAGTATTTT; CDR3 protein: CASSQMTAGVADTQYF
clone size: .; J gene: TRBJ1-4; V gene: TRBV11-2; D gene: .; CDR3 DNA: TGTGCCAGCAGCCTACTCCGGGACACCGCTAGGGAAAAACTGTTTTTT; CDR3 protein: CASSLLRDTAREKLFF
clone size: .; J gene: TRBJ2-7; V gene: TRBV6-5; D gene: .; CDR3 DNA: TGTGCCAGCAGCACCTCCTATATGACGGTACACGAGCAGTACTTC; CDR3 protein: CASSTSYMTVHEQYF
clone size: .; J gene: TRBJ2-5; V gene: TRBV7-8; D gene: .; CDR3 DNA: TGTGCCAGCAGCATTGAAGTTAGTAGGGAGACCCAGTACTTC; CDR3 protein: CASSIEVSRETQYF
clone size: once; J gene: TRBJ2-7; V gene: TRBV11-1; D gene: TRBD2; CDR3 DNA: TGTGCCAGCAGCGAGCCCCGAGCGGGGGCCTACGAGCAGTACTTC; CDR3 protein: CASSEPRAGAYEQYF
clone size: once; J gene: TRBJ2-5; V gene: TRBV19; D gene: .; CDR3 DNA: TGTGCCAGTAGTATAGGGGGACTGGTTTCGGGGGAGACCCAGTACTTC; CDR3 protein: CASSIGGLVSGETQYF